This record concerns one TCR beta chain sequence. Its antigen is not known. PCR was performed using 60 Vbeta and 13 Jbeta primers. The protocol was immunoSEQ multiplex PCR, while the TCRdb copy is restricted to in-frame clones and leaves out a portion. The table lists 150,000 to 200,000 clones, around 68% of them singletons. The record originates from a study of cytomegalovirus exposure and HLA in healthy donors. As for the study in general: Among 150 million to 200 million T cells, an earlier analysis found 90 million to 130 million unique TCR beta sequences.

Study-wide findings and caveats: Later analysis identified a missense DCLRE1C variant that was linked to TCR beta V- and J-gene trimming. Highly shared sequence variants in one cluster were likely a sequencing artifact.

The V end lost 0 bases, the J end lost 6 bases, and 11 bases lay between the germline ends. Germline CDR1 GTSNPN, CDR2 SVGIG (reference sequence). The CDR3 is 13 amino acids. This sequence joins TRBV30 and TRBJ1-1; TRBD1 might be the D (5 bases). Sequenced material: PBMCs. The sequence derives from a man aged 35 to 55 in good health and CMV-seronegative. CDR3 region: CAWSVLLGAEAFF. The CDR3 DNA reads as TGTGCCTGGAGTGTACTTCTAGGGGCTGAAGCTTTCTTT.